This T cell receptor (beta chain) was recorded in a study of blood T cell repertoires in COVID-19. Study-level information: The United States, Italy and Spain were the sources of the acute and convalescent COVID-19 samples. T cells, B-cell-depleted T cells, or PBMCs provided the cDNA or gDNA that served as material.

V lost 0 bases to trimming and J lost 8 bases, with 14 bases between them. This CDR3 is 16 amino acids long. Germline V gives CDR1 WSHSY, CDR2 SAAADI. How the authors handled the data: Researchers report that nucleated cell counts were estimated from reference gene primer amplification. Generated by immunoSEQ multiplex PCR, the TCRdb table keeps only in-frame clones and is missing some. V and J calls and clone size are copied from that table; D and trimming were computed from the DNA. The sample contains 67,000 or so clones, about 80% of which appear only once. Sequenced input: peripheral blood. The sequence was collected from a man between 65 and 85 years old with acute or convalescent COVID-19. The chain couples TRBV10-2 to TRBJ1-6, with a tentative D call TRBD1 (6 bases). The CDR3 region has the DNA TGCGCCAGCAGTGAGTCTCGGGCCAGGGGTGATTCACCCCTCCACTTT. Amino acids: CASSESRARGDSPLHF.